Listed below are T cell receptor beta chains from one sample, sequenced in a study of CD4+ T cells in melanoma. Using immunoSEQ multiplex PCR, the repertoire was profiled, and TCRdb retains in-frame clones only, with some absent. The repertoire has a few thousand clones, about 70% of them found once; the top ten carry approximately 28%. Specimen: cells from a culture (not recorded whether cultured in vitro). The receptors come from a human donor with melanoma. Each CDR3 is given with its conserved first and last residue. A D gene is named only where the DNA matches it firmly. A clone size is listed for some rows: how often the clone was seen (once, few, many), or a class if it is expanded.

v_call: TRBV14; j_call: TRBJ2-7; d_call: -; clone_size: medium-sized; cdr3_aa: CASSQAGPSYEQYF; cdr3_nt: TGTGCCAGCAGCCAAGCGGGACCTTCCTACGAGCAGTACTTC
v_call: TRBV19; j_call: TRBJ2-1; d_call: -; clone_size: once; cdr3_aa: CASEAGVSSYNEQFF; cdr3_nt: TGTGCCAGTGAAGCCGGGGTAAGCTCCTACAATGAGCAGTTCTTC
v_call: TRBV18; j_call: TRBJ1-6; d_call: TRBD1; clone_size: once; cdr3_aa: CASSPDRGGSPLHF; cdr3_nt: TGTGCCAGCTCACCGGACAGGGGAGGTTCACCCCTCCACTTT
v_call: TRBV7-9; j_call: TRBJ2-2; d_call: -; clone_size: few; cdr3_aa: CASSFSGAPGELFF; cdr3_nt: TGTGCCAGCAGCTTCTCCGGGGCCCCCGGGGAGCTGTTTTTT
v_call: TRBV29-1; j_call: TRBJ2-2; d_call: -; clone_size: few; cdr3_aa: CSVGKDTGELFF; cdr3_nt: TGCAGCGTTGGGAAGGACACCGGGGAGCTGTTTTTT
v_call: TRBV4-1; j_call: TRBJ1-5; d_call: -; clone_size: -; cdr3_aa: CASSQEKGKYQPQHF; cdr3_nt: TGCGCCAGCAGCCAAGAGAAGGGGAAGTACCAGCCCCAGCATTTT
v_call: TRBV14; j_call: TRBJ1-3; d_call: -; clone_size: -; cdr3_aa: CASSQEGAFGNTIYF; cdr3_nt: TGTGCCAGCAGCCAAGAGGGGGCCTTTGGAAACACCATATATTTT
v_call: TRBV30; j_call: TRBJ2-7; d_call: TRBD1; clone_size: medium-sized; cdr3_aa: CAWRAGTGSSYEQYF; cdr3_nt: TGTGCCTGGAGAGCCGGGACAGGTTCGTCCTACGAGCAGTACTTC
v_call: TRBV5-1; j_call: TRBJ1-6; d_call: -; clone_size: -; cdr3_aa: CASSLGADTGNSPLHF; cdr3_nt: TGCGCCAGCAGCTTGGGGGCGGACACGGGTAATTCACCCCTCCACTTT
v_call: TRBV5-6; j_call: TRBJ1-2; d_call: -; clone_size: -; cdr3_aa: CASSPRNTWYGYTF; cdr3_nt: TGTGCCAGCAGCCCAAGGAACACCTGGTATGGCTACACCTTC
v_call: TRBV7-7; j_call: TRBJ1-5; d_call: TRBD1; clone_size: -; cdr3_aa: CASSAPGTGEGGNQPQHF; cdr3_nt: TGTGCTAGCAGCGCCCCCGGGACAGGGGAGGGAGGCAATCAGCCCCAGCATTTT
v_call: TRBV23-1; j_call: TRBJ2-7; d_call: -; clone_size: -; cdr3_aa: CASSQSSGTHLTYEQYF; cdr3_nt: TGCGCCAGCAGTCAATCGTCCGGAACCCACTTAACCTACGAGCAGTACTTC
v_call: TRBV5-1; j_call: TRBJ2-7; d_call: -; clone_size: -; cdr3_aa: CASSQGTLSYEQYF; cdr3_nt: TGCGCCAGCAGCCAGGGGACATTGTCCTACGAGCAGTACTTC
v_call: TRBV4-1; j_call: TRBJ2-3; d_call: TRBD2; clone_size: -; cdr3_aa: CASSQGSSGNQDTQYF; cdr3_nt: TGCGCCAGCAGCCAAGGGTCTAGCGGTAATCAAGATACGCAGTATTTT
v_call: TRBV3-1/TRBV3-2; j_call: TRBJ1-2; d_call: TRBD1; clone_size: -; cdr3_aa: CASSQGWTGDNYGYTF; cdr3_nt: TGTGCCAGCAGCCAAGGTTGGACAGGGGATAACTATGGCTACACCTTC
v_call: TRBV5-4; j_call: TRBJ1-1; d_call: -; clone_size: -; cdr3_aa: CASSWKGVAEAFF; cdr3_nt: TGTGCCAGCAGCTGGAAGGGAGTCGCTGAAGCTTTCTTT
v_call: TRBV18; j_call: TRBJ2-3; d_call: TRBD1; clone_size: -; cdr3_aa: CASSPWDRSTDTQYF; cdr3_nt: TGTGCCAGCTCACCATGGGACAGGAGCACAGATACGCAGTATTTT
v_call: TRBV28; j_call: TRBJ1-5; d_call: -; clone_size: -; cdr3_aa: CASSLAGLAPQHF; cdr3_nt: TGTGCCAGCAGTTTAGCAGGCCTTGCGCCCCAGCATTTT
v_call: TRBV5-1; j_call: TRBJ2-3; d_call: TRBD1; clone_size: few; cdr3_aa: CASSLAGTDESTQYF; cdr3_nt: TGCGCCAGCAGCTTGGCCGGGACAGATGAGAGTACGCAGTATTTT
v_call: TRBV18; j_call: TRBJ2-3; d_call: -; clone_size: -; cdr3_aa: CASSSLDTQYF; cdr3_nt: TGTGCCAGCTCCTCCTTAGATACGCAGTATTTT
v_call: TRBV6-5; j_call: TRBJ1-4; d_call: -; clone_size: -; cdr3_aa: CASKSTGATNEKLFF; cdr3_nt: TGTGCCAGCAAATCAACGGGAGCAACTAATGAAAAACTGTTTTTT
v_call: TRBV4-2; j_call: TRBJ1-1; d_call: -; clone_size: once; cdr3_aa: CASSQDGGFTEAFF; cdr3_nt: TGTGCCAGCAGCCAAGATGGGGGGTTCACTGAAGCTTTCTTT
v_call: TRBV6-5; j_call: TRBJ1-1; d_call: TRBD1; clone_size: -; cdr3_aa: CASSYSGGGTEAFF; cdr3_nt: TGTGCCAGCAGTTATTCAGGGGGGGGGACTGAAGCTTTCTTT
v_call: TRBV4-1; j_call: TRBJ1-4; d_call: TRBD1; clone_size: -; cdr3_aa: CASSQARQGAGEKLFF; cdr3_nt: TGCGCCAGCAGCCAAGCGCGACAGGGGGCTGGGGAAAAACTGTTTTTT
v_call: TRBV7-9; j_call: TRBJ1-1; d_call: TRBD1; clone_size: -; cdr3_aa: CASSPGTAEAFF; cdr3_nt: TGTGCCAGCAGCCCAGGGACAGCAGAAGCTTTCTTT
v_call: TRBV7-9; j_call: TRBJ1-1; d_call: -; clone_size: medium-sized; cdr3_aa: CASSLWEIMNTEAFF; cdr3_nt: TGTGCCAGCAGCTTATGGGAAATAATGAACACTGAAGCTTTCTTT
v_call: TRBV7-9; j_call: TRBJ1-1; d_call: TRBD1; clone_size: -; cdr3_aa: CASSSDRGLGAFF; cdr3_nt: TGTGCCAGCAGTTCCGACAGGGGGCTCGGGGCTTTCTTT
v_call: TRBV15; j_call: TRBJ1-6; d_call: TRBD1; clone_size: -; cdr3_aa: CATSRGGTGDSPLHF; cdr3_nt: TGTGCCACCAGCAGAGGAGGAACAGGGGATTCACCCCTCCACTTT
v_call: TRBV7-3; j_call: TRBJ2-3; d_call: -; clone_size: once; cdr3_aa: CASSTGGTDTQYF; cdr3_nt: TGTGCCAGCAGCACTGGTGGTACAGATACGCAGTATTTT
v_call: TRBV27; j_call: TRBJ1-1; d_call: -; clone_size: -; cdr3_aa: CASSFEGMNTEAFF; cdr3_nt: TGTGCCAGCAGTTTCGAGGGAATGAACACTGAAGCTTTCTTT
v_call: TRBV19; j_call: TRBJ1-1; d_call: -; clone_size: medium-sized; cdr3_aa: CASSIGANTEAFF; cdr3_nt: TGTGCCAGTAGTATAGGGGCGAACACTGAAGCTTTCTTT
v_call: TRBV7-9; j_call: TRBJ1-3; d_call: -; clone_size: -; cdr3_aa: CASSLGTFGNTIYF; cdr3_nt: TGTGCCAGCAGCTTAGGGACGTTCGGAAACACCATATATTTT
v_call: TRBV7-2; j_call: TRBJ1-5; d_call: -; clone_size: few; cdr3_aa: CASSFGPTYQPQHF; cdr3_nt: TGTGCCAGCAGCTTCGGGCCCACCTATCAGCCCCAGCATTTT
v_call: TRBV5-1; j_call: TRBJ2-1; d_call: -; clone_size: -; cdr3_aa: CASSSPPSNEQFF; cdr3_nt: TGCGCCAGCAGCTCCCCTCCTAGCAATGAGCAGTTCTTC
v_call: TRBV7-2; j_call: TRBJ2-5; d_call: -; clone_size: few; cdr3_aa: CASSLGAQKETQYF; cdr3_nt: TGTGCCAGCAGCTTAGGGGCGCAAAAAGAGACCCAGTACTTC
v_call: TRBV11-3; j_call: TRBJ2-3; d_call: -; clone_size: few; cdr3_aa: CASSLGMRGVTDTQYF; cdr3_nt: TGTGCCAGCAGCTTAGGAATGCGGGGTGTCACAGATACGCAGTATTTT
v_call: TRBV6-6; j_call: TRBJ2-7; d_call: -; clone_size: once; cdr3_aa: CASSYYSVSYEQYF; cdr3_nt: TGTGCCAGCAGTTACTACAGTGTTTCCTACGAGCAGTACTTC
v_call: TRBV7-7; j_call: TRBJ2-7; d_call: -; clone_size: -; cdr3_aa: CASSLNTAAYEQYF; cdr3_nt: TGTGCTAGCAGCTTAAACACTGCGGCCTACGAGCAGTACTTC
v_call: TRBV2; j_call: TRBJ1-6; d_call: -; clone_size: -; cdr3_aa: CASSEVGRNSPLHF; cdr3_nt: TGTGCCAGCAGTGAGGTGGGGCGTAATTCACCCCTCCACTTT
v_call: TRBV5-1; j_call: TRBJ2-7; d_call: TRBD1; clone_size: few; cdr3_aa: CASSLDRGYESTSYEQYF; cdr3_nt: TGCGCCAGCAGCTTGGACAGGGGGTATGAATCCACCTCCTACGAGCAGTACTTC
v_call: TRBV19; j_call: TRBJ2-2; d_call: TRBD2; clone_size: few; cdr3_aa: CASSIYGGDTGELFF; cdr3_nt: TGTGCCAGTAGTATTTACGGGGGGGACACCGGGGAGCTGTTTTTT
v_call: TRBV15; j_call: TRBJ1-1; d_call: -; clone_size: large; cdr3_aa: CATSRDKVMNTEAFF; cdr3_nt: TGTGCCACCAGCAGAGATAAAGTCATGAACACTGAAGCTTTCTTT
v_call: TRBV11-2; j_call: TRBJ2-7; d_call: -; clone_size: -; cdr3_aa: CASSWDGGIYEQYF; cdr3_nt: TGTGCCAGCAGCTGGGACGGGGGCATCTACGAGCAGTACTTC
v_call: TRBV6-1; j_call: TRBJ2-1; d_call: -; clone_size: -; cdr3_aa: CASSEGTPTTYNEQFF; cdr3_nt: TGTGCCAGCAGTGAGGGGACACCTACTACCTACAATGAGCAGTTCTTC
v_call: TRBV9; j_call: TRBJ1-2; d_call: -; clone_size: -; cdr3_aa: CASSAGMVGYTF; cdr3_nt: TGTGCCAGCAGCGCCGGAATGGTGGGCTACACCTTC
v_call: TRBV9; j_call: TRBJ2-5; d_call: -; clone_size: -; cdr3_aa: CASSVGGNHLNQETQYF; cdr3_nt: TGTGCCAGCAGCGTAGGGGGAAACCATCTTAACCAAGAGACCCAGTACTTC
v_call: TRBV14; j_call: TRBJ1-2; d_call: -; clone_size: few; cdr3_aa: CASSLWSYGYTF; cdr3_nt: TGTGCCAGCAGCCTTTGGTCCTATGGCTACACCTTC
v_call: TRBV7-3; j_call: TRBJ2-5; d_call: TRBD1; clone_size: -; cdr3_aa: CASSTGTGGRETQYF; cdr3_nt: TGTGCCAGCAGCACTGGGACAGGGGGCAGGGAGACCCAGTACTTC
v_call: TRBV13; j_call: TRBJ2-1; d_call: -; clone_size: medium-sized; cdr3_aa: CASSLRQSIYNEQFF; cdr3_nt: TGTGCCAGCAGCTTACGTCAATCCATCTACAATGAGCAGTTCTTC
v_call: TRBV5-1; j_call: TRBJ1-2; d_call: TRBD1; clone_size: once; cdr3_aa: CASSSETGALNYGYTF; cdr3_nt: TGCGCCAGCAGCTCGGAGACAGGGGCCCTGAACTATGGCTACACCTTC
v_call: TRBV4-1; j_call: TRBJ1-1; d_call: -; clone_size: -; cdr3_aa: CASSSRTENTEAFF; cdr3_nt: TGCGCCAGCAGCTCGCGGACAGAAAACACTGAAGCTTTCTTT
v_call: TRBV19; j_call: TRBJ2-1; d_call: -; clone_size: -; cdr3_aa: CATEPGTSSYNEQFF; cdr3_nt: TGTGCCACCGAACCGGGAACGAGCTCCTACAATGAGCAGTTCTTC
v_call: TRBV4-2; j_call: TRBJ2-5; d_call: -; clone_size: -; cdr3_aa: CASSQGLGGLKRQESQYF; cdr3_nt: TGTGCCAGCAGCCAAGGGCTTGGGGGGTTAAAACGCCAAGAGTCCCAGTACTTC
v_call: TRBV6-5; j_call: TRBJ1-1; d_call: -; clone_size: -; cdr3_aa: CASSYVEKTEAFF; cdr3_nt: TGTGCCAGCAGTTACGTCGAGAAAACTGAAGCTTTCTTT
v_call: TRBV7-9; j_call: TRBJ1-4; d_call: -; clone_size: few; cdr3_aa: CASSLGHRREKLFF; cdr3_nt: TGTGCCAGCAGCTTAGGACACCGACGGGAAAAACTGTTTTTT
v_call: TRBV11-2; j_call: TRBJ2-1; d_call: TRBD2; clone_size: -; cdr3_aa: CASSLLAGPGFF; cdr3_nt: TGTGCCAGCAGCTTACTAGCGGGGCCCGGGTTCTTC
v_call: TRBV3-1/TRBV3-2; j_call: TRBJ1-1; d_call: TRBD1; clone_size: -; cdr3_aa: CASSQDPGGDTEAFF; cdr3_nt: TGTGCCAGCAGCCAAGATCCAGGGGGTGACACTGAAGCTTTCTTT
v_call: TRBV5-1; j_call: TRBJ2-7; d_call: TRBD1; clone_size: -; cdr3_aa: CASRYRDSYEQYF; cdr3_nt: TGCGCCAGCAGGTACCGGGACAGCTACGAGCAGTACTTC
v_call: TRBV4-3; j_call: TRBJ1-1; d_call: -; clone_size: -; cdr3_aa: CASSQGFSNTEAFF; cdr3_nt: TGCGCCAGCAGCCAGGGGTTTTCGAACACTGAAGCTTTCTTT